The 11 T cell receptor beta chains in this list originate from one sample, sequenced in a study of blood T cells in healthy people across ages. Primers used in a second PCR of about 6 to 11 cycles were a sample-barcoded 5' primer and a J-beta primer mix. Via MiXCR, TCRdb re-called the 5' RACE reads, giving one row per CDR3 protein. The sample carries 700,000 to 1,000,000 distinct CDR3 sequences, under 55% recorded once. Sequenced sample: blood. The receptor source for this set is a man in his sixties in good health.

The sample holds a few counts of this clonotype. V is TRBV4-2 and J is TRBJ1-2, with D maybe TRBD1 (6 bases). V was trimmed by 0 bases and J by 6 bases, leaving 17 bases between them. The CDR3 is made up of 16 amino acids. CDR1 and CDR2 from the germline V gene are LGHNA and YNFKEQ. The CDR3 loop reads CASSQEGGRGLDGYTF. As DNA, the CDR3 is TGTGCCAGCAGCCAAGAAGGGGGGCGCGGGTTGGATGGCTACACCTTC.

The chain is built from TRBV6-2 or TRBV6-3 and TRBJ2-4; D may be TRBD1 (6 bases). The CDR3 has 15 residues. Looked up from germline, CDR1 is MNHEY and CDR2 is SVGEGT. V lost 6 bases, J lost 3 bases, and 15 bases lay in between. As DNA, the CDR3 is TGTGCCAGCAGCCTTAGAGGGGGTGGCAAAAACATTCAGTACTTC. Its translation: CASSLRGGGKNIQYF.

This chain links TRBV7-6 with TRBJ2-7; D might be TRBD1 (6 bases). Germline values: CDR1 SGHVS, CDR2 FNYEAQ. Trimming removed 0 bases at V and 7 bases at J, with 22 bases between. This CDR3 region has 17 residues. The CDR3 nucleotides are TGTGCCAGCAGCTTAGCATTCGGGACACTACCTTACAATGAGCAGTACTTC. Its translation: CASSLAFGTLPYNEQYF.

The rearrangement uses TRBV5-1 and TRBJ2-3; the D gene is possibly TRBD1 (5 bases). Trimming took off 6 bases at V and 0 bases at J, with 11 bases between the two ends. Germline V lookup: CDR1 SGHRS, CDR2 YFSETQ. There are 14 residues in the CDR3. CDR3 residues: CASKGAVSTDTQYF. The CDR3 nucleotides read TGCGCCAGCAAAGGGGCGGTAAGCACAGATACGCAGTATTTT.

This sequence joins TRBV24-1 and TRBJ1-3; possibly TRBD1 for D (6 bases). V lost 4 bases and J lost 2, with 23 bases in between. Germline lookup yields CDR1 KGHDR and CDR2 SFDVKD. The CDR3 has 19 residues. In nucleotides, the CDR3 is TGTGCCACCAGTGACCCCGCGGGGCCCCAGGGGAGTCCTGGAAACACCATATATTTT. Its translation is CATSDPAGPQGSPGNTIYF.

The chain uses TRBV6-2 or TRBV6-3 and TRBJ2-1, with TRBD2 matching 11 bases. Germline assignment: CDR1 MNHEY and CDR2 SVGEGT. The V gene end was trimmed by 2 bases and the J gene end by 7 bases; junction bases not matched to a gene: 10. The CDR3 length is 17 residues. CDR3 in amino acids: CASSYITTSGGLNEQFF. The CDR3 DNA reads TGTGCCAGCAGTTACATCACCACTAGCGGGGGCCTAAATGAGCAGTTCTTC.

The V call is TRBV12-3 or TRBV12-4, the J call TRBJ2-1; D remains ambiguous. The CDR3 consists of 13 residues. Trimming shortened V by 2 bases and J by 13 bases, and 15 bases separated the two germline ends. CDR3 loop: CASSLYLYFPQFF. The CDR3 DNA reads TGTGCCAGCAGTTTATATTTGTATTTTCCCCAGTTCTTC.

The V call is TRBV2, the J call TRBJ2-7; 8 nucleotides align to TRBD1. J was trimmed by 4 bases and V by 5 bases; bases with no gene match: 10. The CDR3 covers 15 residues. CDR1 and CDR2 (germline): SNHLY, FYNNEI. In DNA, the CDR3 is TGTGCCAGCAGTATAACAGGACAGGGAGAATACGAGCAGTACTTC. It is translated as CASSITGQGEYEQYF.

J is TRBJ2-1 and V is TRBV29-1; D uncertain. Trimming pared 5 bases from V and 4 bases from J, leaving 9 bases between. The CDR3 is 12 amino acids. CDR1 is SQVTM and CDR2 is ANQGSEA in the germline V gene. In nucleotides, the CDR3 is TGCAGCGTTTTGTCAGCGTACAATGAGCAGTTCTTC. Translated, it gives CSVLSAYNEQFF.

V and J are TRBV6-2 or TRBV6-3 and TRBJ1-2, with TRBD1 matching over 8 bases. This CDR3 is built from 16 residues. V was pared by 4 bases and J by 1 base, with 8 bases of the junction left unmatched. Germline V lookup: CDR1 MNHEY, CDR2 SVGEGT. The CDR3 here is CASSFGQGVVNYGYTF. The CDR3 DNA reads TGTGCCAGCAGTTTCGGACAGGGAGTCGTTAACTATGGCTACACCTTC.

The rearrangement joins TRBV28 to TRBJ1-1; D gene uncertain. The CDR3 runs to 14 residues. V dropped 10 bases and J dropped 0 bases, with 15 bases sitting between them. CDR1 is MDHEN, CDR2 SYDVKM, per germline. The CDR3 DNA follows: TGTGCCAACAGAGGTTACAGTTTGAACACTGAAGCTTTCTTT. Amino acids: CANRGYSLNTEAFF.